One and the same sample provided the 6 T cell receptor beta chains below, sequenced in a study of blood T cells in healthy people across ages. A sample-barcoded 5' primer and a J-beta primer mix were used in a second PCR of about 6 to 11 cycles. TCRdb passed the 5' RACE reads through MiXCR, listing each CDR3 protein once. The profile covers 660,000 or so distinct CDR3 sequences, with roughly 58% appearing a single time and 30% to 40% taken by the ten largest. Sequencing was carried out using blood. These receptors all stem from a man aged 55 to 69 in good health.

The chain links TRBV12-3 or TRBV12-4 to TRBJ2-4; D might be TRBD2 (6 bases). The end of the DNA is better explained by TRBJ2-5, so the J call may be wrong. The CDR3 runs to 15 residues. The CDR3 DNA reads as TGTGCCAGCAGTTCCCGGGACTGGACAAAAGAGACCCAGTACTTC. Translating it yields CASSSRDWTKETQYF.

This clonotype was counted a single time. In DNA form, the CDR3 reads TGTGCCAGCAGCGGGGACAGGGGGATCGGTGAGCAGTTCTTC. Translated: CASSGDRGIGEQFF. The chain is built from TRBV12-3 or TRBV12-4 and TRBJ2-1; 11 bases align to TRBD1. With V trimmed by 6 bases and J by 9 bases, 7 bases remained unmatched. There are 14 residues in the CDR3.

This clonotype was picked up a small number of times. This rearrangement joins TRBV27 to TRBJ2-1; no clear D gene. CDR1 MNHEY and CDR2 SMNVEV come from the germline V gene (reference sequence). The CDR3 is 14 residues long. The ends were cut back, 0 bases at V and 6 bases at J, with 9 bases in the middle. The CDR3 spells CASSLSPYTNEQFF. CDR3 DNA sequence: TGTGCCAGCAGTTTATCACCCTACACCAATGAGCAGTTCTTC.

The rearrangement joins TRBV27 to TRBJ2-1; TRBD1 matches 7 bases. Matching the DNA end better, TRBJ2-7 makes the J call doubtful. This CDR3 comprises 17 residues. Per the germline V gene, CDR1 is MNHEY and CDR2 is SMNVEV (reference sequence). The CDR3, as DNA: TGTGCCAGCAGTTTACCCCCAGGGGGTCTCTCCTACAATGAGCAGTACTTC. Translation: CASSLPPGGLSYNEQYF.

Concerning this clonotype: A junction boundary mismatches the germline segment, possibly from a read error. This sequence joins TRBV27 and TRBJ2-3; the match to TRBD1 covers 7 bases. CDR1 is MNHEY and CDR2 is SMNVEV in the germline V gene (reference sequence). The CDR3 covers 17 residues. The CDR3 DNA sequence: TGTGCCAGCAGTTTACTTCTGACAGGGACGAGCACGGATACGCAGTATTTT. Protein: CASSLLLTGTSTDTQYF.

The J gene is TRBJ2-7, the V gene TRBV7-2; TRBD2 agrees at 8 bases. Germline V gives CDR1 SGHTA, CDR2 FQGNSA. V shed 5 bases and J 9 bases; nucleotides not matched to a gene: 15. The CDR3 contains 15 residues. The CDR3 here is CASSQRNSGVVGQYF. The CDR3, as DNA: TGTGCCAGCAGCCAGCGTAATAGCGGGGTCGTAGGGCAGTACTTC.